The 20 T cell receptor beta chains in this list originate from one sample, sequenced in a study of post-analysis software for immune sequencing data. General study results and limits: Compared with controls, patients had more of 4 to 6 TRBV segments, including TRBV5-6, TRBV5-1 and TRBV20-1.

The antigens for these receptors are not known. Unique molecular identifiers had been added to the TCR beta cDNA libraries. TCRdb itself ran the PCR reads through MiXCR, one entry per CDR3 protein. The table has more than 500,000 distinct CDR3 sequences, around 36% seen once; the top ten hold approximately 5.4%. Sequenced input: blood. The receptor source for this set is a girl aged 2 to 17 with multiple sclerosis.

The chain couples TRBV20-1 to TRBJ2-1, with 8 bases identical to TRBD1. Germline V gene sequence: CDR1 DFQATT, CDR2 SNEGSKA (reference sequence). This CDR3 has 13 amino acids. V shed 5 bases, J shed 2 bases, and the junction held 2 bases outside the gene matches. CDR3 residues: CSARGQAYNEQFF. CDR3 nucleotides: TGCAGTGCTCGGGGACAGGCCTACAATGAGCAGTTCTTC.

This clonotype was found many times. The chain has TRBV2 and TRBJ2-3, with a tentative D call TRBD2 (6 bases). The CDR3 runs to 14 residues. Trimming cost V 6 bases and J 2 bases, with 12 bases left between them. The germline V gene encodes CDR1 SNHLY and CDR2 FYNNEI. CDR3 sequence reads: CASSPGLPTDTQYF. In nucleotides, the CDR3 is TGTGCCAGCAGCCCGGGACTTCCCACAGATACGCAGTATTTT.

The V gene is TRBV7-2, the J gene TRBJ2-7, with TRBD2 identical over 7 bases. The J segment lost 11 bases and the V segment lost 5 bases, leaving 15 bases of the junction unmatched. The CDR3 has 14 amino acids. Germline values: CDR1 SGHTA, CDR2 FQGNSA. The CDR3 loop reads CASSDRDYPIREYF. Here the CDR3 DNA reads TGTGCCAGCAGCGACCGGGACTACCCTATACGAGAGTACTTC.

This clonotype has just a few counts. The rearrangement joins TRBV11-2 to TRBJ2-1; 14 bases align to TRBD2. Germline CDR1 is SGHAT and CDR2 is FQNNGV. Germline trimming cut 7 bases from V and 10 bases from J; bases unmatched to any gene: 6. The CDR3 is made up of 14 amino acids. The CDR3 region has the DNA TGTGCCAGCAAGTCGGGACTAGCGGGGGAAGAGCAGTTCTTC. Translation gives CASKSGLAGEEQFF.

Concerning this clonotype itself: Mismatch with germline at one junction end may stem from a read error. J is TRBJ2-4 and V is TRBV5-4; TRBD2 agrees at 11 bases. This CDR3 is 16 amino acids long. Looked up from germline, CDR1 is SGHNT and CDR2 is YYREEE (reference sequence). The CDR3 protein is CASSLAGGLAKNIRYF. The CDR3, as DNA: TGTGCCAGCAGCCTAGCGGGGGGTCTAGCCAAAAACATTCGGTACTTC.

The chain joins TRBV10-3 to TRBJ1-4; D ambiguous. This CDR3 spans 14 amino acids. V gave up 6 bases and J gave up 3 bases, with 11 bases separating them. CDR1 is ENHRY and CDR2 is SYGVKD in the germline V gene. The CDR3 spells CAIREEVSNEKLFF. The CDR3 region has the DNA TGTGCCATCAGGGAGGAGGTATCTAATGAAAAACTGTTTTTT.

This clonotype turned up a few times. The CDR3 protein is CSARKTGILGNQPQHF. Written as DNA, the CDR3 is TGCAGTGCGCGGAAAACTGGGATTTTGGGCAATCAGCCCCAGCATTTT. V gene TRBV20-1 combines with J gene TRBJ1-5; no clear D. Germline values: CDR1 DFQATT, CDR2 SNEGSKA (reference sequence). Trimming cost V 6 bases and J 2 bases, with 20 bases left between them. The CDR3 is 16 amino acids.

The chain joins TRBV6-5 to TRBJ1-2; 7 nucleotides align to TRBD1. Germline loops: CDR1 MNHEY, CDR2 SVGAGI. The V and J ends lost 5 bases and 6 bases, in that order; junction bases with no gene match: 6. The length of the CDR3 is 13 residues. The CDR3 bases are TGTGCCAGCAGTCGACAGGGAGCGAATGGCTACACCTTC. Translated: CASSRQGANGYTF.

The chain links TRBV20-1 to TRBJ2-5; 9 bases align to TRBD1. TRBJ2-7 explains the end of the DNA better; the J call may be wrong. CDR3 length equals 13 residues. Per the germline V gene, CDR1 is DFQATT and CDR2 is SNEGSKA (reference sequence). The CDR3 coding sequence is TGCAGTGTCACGGACAGGGGTGGGTACGAGCAGTACTTC. Its protein product is CSVTDRGGYEQYF.

This clonotype was seen a handful of times. V gene TRBV5-1 combines with J gene TRBJ1-1, with TRBD1 as a possible D gene (5 bases). The germline gives CDR1 SGHRS, CDR2 YFSETQ. Trimming took off 4 bases at V and 6 bases at J, with 13 bases between the two ends. The CDR3 contains 13 residues. CDR3 in DNA: TGCGCCAGCAGCCTCGACCCGGGGGCTGAAGCTTTCTTT. Residues: CASSLDPGAEAFF.

The chain recombines TRBV29-1 with TRBJ2-7; TRBD1 is a possible D gene (8 bases). V shed 2 bases and J shed 3 bases, with 11 bases lying between them. Looked up from germline, CDR1 is SQVTM and CDR2 is ANQGSEA. The CDR3 length is 13 residues. CDR3 coding DNA: TGCAGCGTTGAAACAGGGGGGGTCTACGAGCAGTACTTC. Translating it yields CSVETGGVYEQYF.

This clonotype came up a few times. V usage is TRBV29-1 and J usage is TRBJ1-2, with a weak D call TRBD1 (5 bases). This CDR3 contains 13 residues. Per the germline V gene, CDR1 is SQVTM and CDR2 is ANQGSEA. Trimming shortened V by 2 bases and J by 1 base, and 8 bases separated the two germline ends. The DNA of the CDR3 is TGCAGCGTTGAAAACCAGGGTAACTATGGCTACACCTTC. Translation: CSVENQGNYGYTF.

A few counts support this clonotype. The rearrangement links TRBV7-8 to TRBJ1-2; 7 nucleotides agree with TRBD1. This CDR3 comprises 15 residues. Germline V gene sequence: CDR1 SGHVS, CDR2 FQNEAQ. Trimming removed 1 base from V and 2 bases from J; junction bases left unmatched: 4. CDR3 amino acids: CASSLEGAINYGYTF. The CDR3 DNA sequence: TGTGCCAGCAGCTTAGAGGGGGCGATAAACTATGGCTACACCTTC.

The chain has TRBV12-3 or TRBV12-4 and TRBJ1-6; D is undetermined. Trimming pared 4 bases from V and 7 bases from J, leaving 14 bases between. This CDR3 contains 15 residues. CDR3 bases: TGTGCCAGCAGTTCCAACACCCTTAAGAATTCACCCCTCCACTTT. Its protein is CASSSNTLKNSPLHF.

This chain connects TRBV6-5 to TRBJ1-4; no clear D gene. The CDR3 runs to 15 residues. The germline V and J ends were trimmed by 10 bases and 3 bases, with 18 bases remaining between them. The germline gives CDR1 MNHEY, CDR2 SVGAGI. The CDR3 is CATQTAGSANEKLFF. The CDR3, as DNA: TGTGCCACCCAAACGGCGGGGTCGGCTAATGAAAAACTGTTTTTT.

The V and J genes are TRBV12-3 or TRBV12-4 and TRBJ2-5; 7 bases match TRBD1. CDR3 length: 12 residues. The V segment lost 8 bases and the J segment 0 bases; nucleotides outside the gene matches: 0. The CDR3: CASGQDQETQYF. The CDR3 DNA follows: TGTGCCAGCGGACAGGACCAAGAGACCCAGTACTTC.

The chain couples TRBV20-1 to TRBJ2-4; 8 bases map to TRBD1. The J call may be faulty, since TRBJ2-7 better matches the DNA end. CDR1 is DFQATT, CDR2 SNEGSKA, per germline (reference sequence). This CDR3 has 13 amino acids. The CDR3 nucleotides read TGCAGTGCTATAGGAAACACAGGGGGCGAGCAGTACTTC. As protein: CSAIGNTGGEQYF.

The CDR3 sequence is CASRPGDSPLWYTF. CDR3 nucleotide sequence: TGTGCCAGCAGACCCGGGGACAGCCCGCTCTGGTACACCTTC. V gene TRBV6-5 combines with J gene TRBJ1-2, with TRBD1 matching over 7 bases. The CDR3 covers 14 residues. CDR1 is MNHEY and CDR2 is SVGAGI in the germline V gene. Losses at the gene ends were 6 bases for V and 11 bases for J; bases not matched to a gene: 15.

The gene calls are TRBV5-1 and TRBJ1-2, with 8 bases identical to TRBD1. J gave up 0 bases and V 4 bases, and 8 bases lay outside the gene matches. From germline, CDR1 is SGHRS and CDR2 YFSETQ. The CDR3 runs to 16 residues. This CDR3 reads CASSLGQGSANYGYTF. CDR3 coding DNA: TGCGCCAGCAGCCTCGGACAGGGATCTGCTAACTATGGCTACACCTTC.

A few counts support this clonotype. This chain uses TRBV6-2 or TRBV6-3 with TRBJ2-5; 9 bases align to TRBD1. V trimming: 0 bases; J trimming: 3 bases; junction bases outside the gene matches: 5. The germline V gene encodes CDR1 MNHEY and CDR2 SVGEGT. The CDR3 runs to 16 residues. This CDR3 is CASSYSLGQGKETQYF. DNA of the CDR3: TGTGCCAGCAGTTACTCACTCGGACAGGGGAAAGAGACCCAGTACTTC.